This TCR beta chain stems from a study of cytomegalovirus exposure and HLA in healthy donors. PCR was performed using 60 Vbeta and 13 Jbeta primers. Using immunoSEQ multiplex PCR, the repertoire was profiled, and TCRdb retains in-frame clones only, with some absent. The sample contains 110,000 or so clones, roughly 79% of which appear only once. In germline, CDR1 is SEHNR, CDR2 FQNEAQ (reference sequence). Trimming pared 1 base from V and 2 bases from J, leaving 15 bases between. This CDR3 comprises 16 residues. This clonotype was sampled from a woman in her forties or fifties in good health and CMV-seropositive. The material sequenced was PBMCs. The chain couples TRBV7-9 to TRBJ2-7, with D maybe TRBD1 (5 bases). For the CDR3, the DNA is TGTGCCAGCAGCTTAGTCAGGTTGGGGCGGACCTACGAGCAGTACTTC. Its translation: CASSLVRLGRTYEQYF.